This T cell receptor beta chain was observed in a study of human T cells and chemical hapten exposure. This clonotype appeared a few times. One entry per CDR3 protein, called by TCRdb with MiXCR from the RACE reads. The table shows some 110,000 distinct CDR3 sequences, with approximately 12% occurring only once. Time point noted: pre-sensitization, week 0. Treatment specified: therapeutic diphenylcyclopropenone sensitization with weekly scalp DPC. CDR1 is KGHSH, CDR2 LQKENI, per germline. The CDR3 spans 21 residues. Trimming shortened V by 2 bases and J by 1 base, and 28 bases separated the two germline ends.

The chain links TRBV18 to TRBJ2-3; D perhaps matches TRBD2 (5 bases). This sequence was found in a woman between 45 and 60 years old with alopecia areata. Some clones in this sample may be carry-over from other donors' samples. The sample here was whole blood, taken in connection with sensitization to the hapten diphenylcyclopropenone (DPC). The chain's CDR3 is CASSPGIVNSVILGGTDTQYF. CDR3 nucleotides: TGTGCCAGCTCACCAGGCATAGTAAATTCAGTAATCCTCGGGGGCACAGATACGCAGTATTTT.